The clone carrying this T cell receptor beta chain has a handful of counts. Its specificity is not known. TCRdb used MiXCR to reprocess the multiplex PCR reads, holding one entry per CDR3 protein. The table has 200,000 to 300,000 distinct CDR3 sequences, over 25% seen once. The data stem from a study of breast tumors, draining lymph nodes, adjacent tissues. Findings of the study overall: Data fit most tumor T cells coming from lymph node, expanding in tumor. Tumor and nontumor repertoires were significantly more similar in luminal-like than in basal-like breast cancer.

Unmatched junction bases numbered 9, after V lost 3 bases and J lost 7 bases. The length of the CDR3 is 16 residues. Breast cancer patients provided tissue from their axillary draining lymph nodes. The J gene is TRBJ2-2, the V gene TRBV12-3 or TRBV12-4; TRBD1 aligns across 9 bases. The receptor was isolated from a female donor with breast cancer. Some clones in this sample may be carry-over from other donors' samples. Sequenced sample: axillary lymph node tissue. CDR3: CASSFSGTGWVGELFF. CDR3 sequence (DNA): TGTGCCAGCAGTTTCTCCGGGACAGGGTGGGTCGGGGAGCTGTTTTTT.